Detailed here is one T cell receptor beta chain. This clonotype was recorded a few times. It lacks a known antigen. Within one base of it there is no much larger clone, and no base qualities were kept. The sample is drawn from a study of CD8 T cells in ankylosing spondylitis (dated by TCRdb to about 2017). In terms of the full investigation: To find TCR variants linked to disease, the study profiled T cell receptor beta repertoires in ankylosing spondylitis patients and healthy donors. The full study cohort comprised some 27 ankylosing spondylitis patients and approximately 100 healthy donors. Peripheral blood samples were taken, and synovial fluid was additionally collected from ankylosing spondylitis patients.

Reads for this sample came from an Illumina HiSeq 2500. TCR beta libraries were prepared by quantitative 5'-RACE with molecular barcodes. The study's processing was this. To identify disease-linked TCR variants, a new computational method was used, one built on a probabilistic model of VDJ rearrangement. TCRdb redid the processing of the public reads, applying fastp at Q25 and MiXCR, and retained in-frame beta chains. A single entry per CDR3 protein holds the most common genes and DNA from its merged rows. TCRdb assigned the V and J calls; the authors' analysis was not used. The sample contains over 450,000 distinct CDR3 sequences, roughly an eighth of them found a single time. The ten top clones hold nearly 7% of the sample. A distance of 14 bases separates the germline ends of V and J, which lose 5 bases and 7 bases respectively. Including the terminal cysteine and phenylalanine, the CDR3 comprises 13 residues. The kept DNA is CDR3 alone, 39 bases in frame from the first base. From a lookup of the germline V gene (reference sequence), CDR1 and CDR2 are SEHNR and FQNEAQ.

General conclusions and limits of the study: The disease-linked clones showed a CD8+ phenotype and occurred at relatively low frequencies in peripheral blood. Blood from ankylosing spondylitis patients appeared to be characterized by a TCR beta motif made up of under ten highly homologous amino acid variants. The disease-linked clones were reported as significantly enriched in matched synovial fluid samples from ankylosing spondylitis patients. Some motif variants were previously reported in synovial fluid and blood of reactive arthritis patients, suggesting common disease-initiation mechanisms.

Sequencing was performed on blood, either unsorted or a sorted T cell fraction (not recorded which). The sequence links TRBV7-9 to TRBJ1-2, with a weak D call of TRBD1 (6 bases match). The receptor's source is a male donor with ankylosing spondylitis. The nucleotide sequence reads TGTGCCAGCAGCAACCGGGACACGAGTGGCTACACCTTC. Its coded protein is CASSNRDTSGYTF.